This entry lists 18 T cell receptor beta chains sequenced from one sample in a study of OX40 agonist ivuxolimab in advanced cancers. Method: immunoSEQ multiplex PCR; TCRdb's copy keeps in-frame clones and lacks some. The sample contains 90,000 to 120,000 clones, approximately 89% of which appear only once. The sequences come from CD4+ or CD8+ T cells sorted from blood, collected in a trial of the OX40 agonist ivuxolimab. These receptors all stem from an adult with an advanced solid tumor such as melanoma, head and neck, liver or kidney cancer.

The V call is TRBV6-6, the J call TRBJ2-7; no definite D call. CDR3 length: 15 residues. Trimming removed 2 bases at V and 2 bases at J, with 13 bases between. CDR1 is MNHNY, CDR2 SVGAGI, per germline (reference sequence). CDR3: CASSYAGSNPYEQYF. CDR3 nucleotide sequence: TGTGCCAGCAGTTACGCCGGGTCCAACCCCTACGAGCAGTACTTC.

This clone occurred once. The chain employs TRBV18 and TRBJ1-5; D unresolved. The CDR3 has 14 residues. V was pared by 2 bases and J by 3 bases, with 8 bases between. Germline CDR1 KGHSH, CDR2 LQKENI. In DNA form, the CDR3 reads TGTGCCAGCTCACCATACCGTGCCAATCAGCCCCAGCATTTT. Protein product: CASSPYRANQPQHF.

This CDR3 reads CASSPGTSGSSPYEQYF. The CDR3 nucleotides read TGTGCCAGCTCGCCGGGGACTAGCGGGAGTTCACCCTACGAGCAGTACTTC. The chain carries TRBV18 and TRBJ2-7, with 14 bases fitting TRBD2. V dropped 6 bases and J dropped 2; count of bases not matched to a gene: 9. Germline loops: CDR1 KGHSH, CDR2 LQKENI. The CDR3 is 17 amino acids.

This clone was seen only once. The chain carries TRBV4-1 and TRBJ2-1; 10 nucleotides agree with TRBD2. Germline loops: CDR1 MGHRA, CDR2 YSYEKL. This CDR3 has 14 amino acids. Germline trimming cut 6 bases from V and 5 bases from J; bases unmatched to any gene: 4. The CDR3 loop reads CASRRLAGNNEQFF. The CDR3 DNA is TGCGCCAGCAGACGACTAGCGGGTAACAATGAGCAGTTCTTC.

The V and J genes are TRBV25-1 and TRBJ1-1; 7 bases align to TRBD1. After removal of 3 bases from V and 3 bases from J, the junction contained 13 bases not matched to a gene. The CDR3 runs 17 residues. Germline V gives CDR1 MGHDK, CDR2 SYGVNS. Here the CDR3 reads CASSDPHSTGKDTEAFF. In DNA, the CDR3 is TGTGCCAGCAGTGATCCTCATTCGACAGGGAAGGACACTGAAGCTTTCTTT.

The gene calls are TRBV2 and TRBJ1-1; 8 nucleotides match TRBD1. This CDR3 has 14 amino acids. The germline gives CDR1 SNHLY, CDR2 FYNNEI. J was trimmed by 5 bases and V by 5 bases; bases with no gene match: 7. The CDR3 DNA is TGTGCCAGCAGTACCATCAGGGGGCGGACTGAAGCTTTCTTT. It translates to CASSTIRGRTEAFF.

The rearrangement uses TRBV9 and TRBJ2-2; TRBD1 or TRBD2 may be the D gene (6 bases each). The CDR3 is 16 amino acids. CDR1 is SGDLS, CDR2 YYNGEE, per germline. The V end lost 0 bases, the J end lost 4 bases, and 13 bases lay between the germline ends. CDR3 region: CASSVGARGVTGELFF. The CDR3 region has the DNA TGTGCCAGCAGCGTAGGCGCGAGGGGGGTCACCGGGGAGCTGTTTTTT.

The CDR3 loop is CASSEGQGGTYEQYF. CDR3 DNA: TGTGCCAGCAGTGAAGGACAGGGGGGAACCTACGAGCAGTACTTC. This sequence joins TRBV6-1 and TRBJ2-7; TRBD1 aligns across 9 bases. Germline V gives CDR1 MNHNS, CDR2 SASEGT. This CDR3 region has 15 residues. V lost 1 base to trimming and J lost 2 bases; unmatched junction nucleotides: 3.

V gene TRBV10-3 combines with J gene TRBJ2-2, with D perhaps being TRBD1 or TRBD2 (7 bases each). CDR3 size: 13 residues. Germline V gives CDR1 ENHRY, CDR2 SYGVKD. V was pared by 10 bases and J by 6 bases, with 15 bases between. The CDR3 loop reads CATFQGGPGELFF. The CDR3 coding sequence is TGTGCCACCTTCCAGGGGGGGCCCGGGGAGCTGTTTTTT.

V is TRBV30 and J is TRBJ2-7, with 7 bases matching TRBD2. Germline assignment: CDR1 GTSNPN and CDR2 SVGIG (reference sequence). V lost 2 bases, J lost 2 bases, and 3 bases stayed unmatched. The CDR3 covers 13 residues. This CDR3 reads CAWSRGRAYEQYF. The CDR3 DNA reads as TGTGCCTGGAGTCGGGGGAGGGCCTACGAGCAGTACTTC.

The V call is TRBV18, the J call TRBJ1-5, with 7 nucleotides matching TRBD1. Looked up from germline, CDR1 is KGHSH and CDR2 is LQKENI. CDR3 length equals 17 residues. V lost 5 bases, J lost 0 bases, and 10 bases stayed unmatched. The CDR3 DNA is TGTGCCAGCTCAGGACGAACCGGGACAGATAGCAATCAGCCCCAGCATTTT. It encodes CASSGRTGTDSNQPQHF.

The V call is TRBV13, the J call TRBJ2-5; D possibly corresponds to TRBD2 (5 bases). This CDR3 has 15 residues. Trimming shortened V by 0 bases and J by 2 bases, and 10 bases separated the two germline ends. CDR1 PRHDT and CDR2 FYEKMQ come from the germline V gene (reference sequence). The CDR3 DNA follows: TGTGCCAGCAGCTTAGGCTTAGGACTTCAAGAGACCCAGTACTTC. This translates into CASSLGLGLQETQYF.

This chain links TRBV6-5 with TRBJ1-5, with D uncertain. Germline CDR1 and CDR2: MNHEY and SVGAGI. Trimming left V 6 bases short and J 0 bases short, with 3 bases between. The CDR3 contains 12 residues. The DNA of the CDR3 is TGTGCCAGCAGGTCTAGCAATCAGCCCCAGCATTTT. Translated: CASRSSNQPQHF.

The rearrangement uses TRBV5-1 and TRBJ2-7, with 8 bases lining up with TRBD2. V trimming: 4 bases; J trimming: 0 bases; junction bases outside the gene matches: 3. This CDR3 has 14 amino acids. CDR1 and CDR2 from the germline V gene are SGHRS and YFSETQ. The DNA of the CDR3 is TGCGCCAGCAGCGCTAGCGGGTCCTCCTACGAGCAGTACTTC. Translating it yields CASSASGSSYEQYF.

The chain combines TRBV19 with TRBJ2-5; D ambiguous. The end of the DNA is better explained by TRBJ2-7, so the J call may be wrong. Germline CDR1 is LNHDA and CDR2 is SQIVND (reference sequence). The CDR3 extends over 12 amino acids. The CDR3 sequence is CASSGRPYEQYF. The CDR3 nucleotides read TGTGCCAGTTCTGGACGCCCTTACGAGCAGTACTTC.

J is TRBJ1-6 and V is TRBV19, with TRBD1 as a possible D gene (5 bases). CDR3 length: 13 amino acids. Germline loops: CDR1 LNHDA, CDR2 SQIVND (reference sequence). V dropped 8 bases and J dropped 4 bases, with 9 bases sitting between them. CDR3 loop: CASFGGYNSPLHF. The CDR3 DNA follows: TGTGCCAGTTTTGGGGGTTATAATTCACCCCTCCACTTT.

This clone appeared a few times. This CDR3 is CASSLGQNTEAFF. CDR3 DNA: TGTGCCAGCAGCTTAGGACAGAACACTGAAGCTTTCTTT. The chain has TRBV7-9 and TRBJ1-1, with D uncertain. This CDR3 is built from 13 residues. V dropped 1 base and J dropped 1 base, with 4 bases sitting between them. The germline V gene encodes CDR1 SEHNR and CDR2 FQNEAQ (reference sequence).

J is TRBJ2-3 and V is TRBV6-1; no firm D call. The CDR3 runs to 18 residues. V was shortened by 4 bases and J by 2 bases, with 22 bases between the two germline ends. CDR1 MNHNS and CDR2 SASEGT come from the germline V gene. CDR3 nucleotides: TGTGCCAGCAGTGTCTTTTGGCGGACCCGGAAAACCACAGATACGCAGTATTTT. It yields the protein CASSVFWRTRKTTDTQYF.